The sequence of this T cell receptor beta chain was determined in a study of early T cells in non-severe SARS-CoV-2 infection. Study summary: Alpha and beta chains were unpaired, from unsorted whole-blood bulk RNA. Study-level points and caveats: Reliance on VDJdb matching favored anti-spike CD8 responses; private and CD4 specificities were missed.

Each single cDNA molecule received a unique molecular identifier. TCRdb re-called the 5' RACE reads through MiXCR, storing one row per CDR3 protein. Of tens of thousands of distinct CDR3 sequences listed, nearly 6% are singletons. V lost 1 base to trimming and J lost 4 bases, with 16 bases between them. CDR3 length: 16 amino acids. Germline-derived CDR1 and CDR2 are SEHNR and FQNEAQ (reference sequence). There are many counts of this clonotype. Its target is not known. This receptor was obtained from an adult who was a healthcare worker with PCR-confirmed SARS-CoV-2 infection or an uninfected control (not recorded which). The chain couples TRBV7-9 to TRBJ1-2; TRBD1 is a possible D gene (6 bases). Sequencing was performed on whole blood. In nucleotides, the CDR3 is TGTGCCAGCAGCTTAGGTGTTTCCGGACAGCTCTATGGCTACACCTTC. Translation: CASSLGVSGQLYGYTF.